Listed below are T cell receptor beta chains from one sample, sequenced in a study of T-cell memory formation after mild COVID-19. TCRdb reprocessed the 5' RACE reads with MiXCR, giving one entry per CDR3 protein. Here the sample spans a few hundred thousand distinct CDR3 sequences, roughly 26% being singletons. The material sequenced was PBMCs or a T cell subset sorted from them (not recorded which). Source of these receptors: an adult woman who had mild COVID-19 (a few samples of this study predate the infection). Cell type and time point are not known. CDR3s include the opening cysteine and the closing phenylalanine or tryptophan. Each record gives: J gene, clone size, D gene, V gene, CDR3 protein, CDR3 DNA. A D gene is named only where the DNA matches it firmly. Some rows have no size entry. The others give once, few or many, or a class for an expanded clone.

>TRBJ1-1|.|.|TRBV25-1
CASCWGNTEAFF
TGTGCCAGCTGTTGGGGGAACACTGAAGCTTTCTTT
>TRBJ1-1|.|TRBD1|TRBV19
CASTDGTGGDTEAFF
TGTGCCAGTACCGACGGGACAGGGGGGGACACTGAAGCTTTCTTT
>TRBJ2-1|few|.|TRBV4-1
CASSQGPTDYNEQFF
TGCGCCAGCAGCCAGGGCCCAACGGACTACAATGAGCAGTTCTTC
>TRBJ1-2|.|.|TRBV7-9
CASSSAGQPNYGYTF
TGTGCCAGCAGCTCCGCGGGGCAACCTAACTATGGCTACACCTTC
>TRBJ1-2|few|.|TRBV29-1
CSVEDRRGRFYGYTF
TGCAGCGTTGAAGATAGGAGGGGAAGATTCTATGGCTACACCTTC
>TRBJ2-3|few|.|TRBV6-1
CASSTFLGDTQYF
TGTGCCAGCAGCACCTTTCTCGGGGATACGCAGTATTTT
>TRBJ2-3|many|TRBD2|TRBV4-1
CASSQEVRGVLNTQYF
TGCGCCAGCAGCCAAGAGGTCCGGGGGGTATTAAATACGCAGTATTTT
>TRBJ2-2|few|.|TRBV12-3/TRBV12-4
CASSTGSTNTGELFF
TGTGCCAGCAGTACCGGGTCTACGAACACCGGGGAGCTGTTTTTT
>TRBJ2-1|few|.|TRBV18
CASSTGTDIAGHYNEQFF
TGTGCCAGCTCAACCGGGACAGATATAGCGGGACACTACAATGAGCAGTTCTTC
>TRBJ2-1|many|TRBD1|TRBV12-3/TRBV12-4
CASTRPGQIYNEQFF
TGTGCCAGCACCCGGCCGGGACAGATCTACAATGAGCAGTTCTTC
>TRBJ2-2|.|.|TRBV18
CASSPNLQLGQPELFF
TGTGCCAGCTCACCGAACCTCCAACTAGGACAACCGGAGCTGTTTTTT
>TRBJ2-1|few|.|TRBV18
CASSPGGANEQFF
TGTGCCAGCTCACCCGGCGGGGCGAATGAGCAGTTCTTC
>TRBJ2-1|few|.|TRBV7-9
CASSPTRIYNEQFF
TGTGCCAGCAGCCCGACGCGGATCTACAATGAGCAGTTCTTC
>TRBJ2-1|few|.|TRBV3-1
CASRGAGENEQFF
TGTGCCAGCAGGGGGGCGGGAGAAAATGAGCAGTTCTTC
>TRBJ2-7|few|TRBD2|TRBV20-1
CSARRLLADADEQYF
TGCAGTGCCCGTCGTCTGCTAGCGGATGCGGACGAGCAGTACTTC
>TRBJ2-7|few|.|TRBV6-1
CASSRQLGEQYF
TGTGCCAGCAGTAGACAGTTGGGCGAGCAGTACTTC
>TRBJ2-6|few|TRBD1|TRBV11-3
CASSPTTGYSSGANVLTF
TGTGCCAGCAGCCCAACGACAGGGTACAGCTCTGGGGCCAACGTCCTGACTTTC
>TRBJ1-1|few|.|TRBV2
CASSEKKTGNTEAFF
TGTGCCAGCAGTGAAAAAAAGACAGGGAACACTGAAGCTTTCTTT
>TRBJ2-3|.|TRBD2|TRBV7-9
CASSLLAVTDTQYF
TGTGCCAGCAGCTTGCTAGCGGTGACAGATACGCAGTATTTT
>TRBJ1-4|.|.|TRBV9
CASSATDATNEKLFF
TGTGCCAGCAGCGCGACAGATGCAACTAATGAAAAACTGTTTTTT
>TRBJ2-5|.|TRBD2|TRBV10-3
CAIRTSGAEPQYF
TGTGCCATCCGAACTAGCGGGGCTGAGCCCCAGTACTTC
>TRBJ2-2|few|.|TRBV12-3/TRBV12-4
CASSSGGELFF
TGTGCCAGCAGTTCTGGCGGGGAGCTGTTTTTT
>TRBJ1-2|.|.|TRBV29-1
CSVASDSFYGYTF
TGCAGCGTTGCGTCTGACAGCTTCTATGGCTACACCTTC
>TRBJ1-1|once|.|TRBV5-1
CASSPQISNTEAFF
TGCGCCAGCAGCCCACAGATTTCGAACACTGAAGCTTTCTTT
>TRBJ2-1|few|.|TRBV24-1
CATSDIQVPALEQFF
TGTGCCACCAGTGATATTCAGGTCCCGGCCCTTGAGCAGTTCTTC
>TRBJ1-4|.|.|TRBV4-1
CASSQYTGGRQTNEKLFF
TGCGCCAGCAGCCAATATACGGGGGGCCGGCAAACTAATGAAAAACTGTTTTTT
>TRBJ1-4|.|.|TRBV29-1
CSVLRSAATNEKLFF
TGCAGCGTCCTGAGGTCAGCGGCTACTAATGAAAAACTGTTTTTT
>TRBJ2-1|.|TRBD2|TRBV7-2
CASSLRPGGDNEQFF
TGTGCCAGCAGCTTAAGGCCGGGAGGGGACAATGAGCAGTTCTTC
>TRBJ2-2|few|TRBD2|TRBV12-3/TRBV12-4
CANQREGTGELFF
TGTGCCAACCAGCGGGAGGGCACCGGGGAGCTGTTTTTT
>TRBJ2-1|few|.|TRBV7-2
CASSLGWGSEQFF
TGTGCCAGCAGCTTAGGATGGGGGAGTGAGCAGTTCTTC
>TRBJ1-2|.|.|TRBV5-6
CASSWDYGYTF
TGTGCCAGCAGCTGGGACTATGGCTACACCTTC